Sequencing of this T cell receptor (beta chain) was carried out in a study of shared clonotypes between healthy human individuals. This CDR3 has 17 amino acids. Germline-derived CDR1 and CDR2 are MGHRA and YSYEKL. Trimming pared 4 bases from V and 0 bases from J, leaving 13 bases between. This clone was counted a single time. The deep-level immunoSEQ assay was used. Sequencing used immunoSEQ multiplex PCR; TCRdb keeps in-frame clones, though not all of them. This sample has approximately 2.1 million clones; about 92% occur once, and the top ten carry 0.39%. The V call is TRBV4-1, the J call TRBJ2-6; possible D gene TRBD2, 5 bases. This receptor was obtained from a man younger than 30 in good health. Some clones in this sample may be carry-over from other donors' samples. Sequencing was performed on naive CD4+ T cells from PBMCs. The subset: CD45RA+ positively selected. CDR3 in amino acids: CASSPPNGDSGANVLTF. CDR3 coding DNA: TGCGCCAGCAGCCCGCCGAACGGGGACTCTGGGGCCAACGTCCTGACTTTC.